The entry below gives a single TCR beta chain sequence along with its context. This sample was included in a study of blood T cell repertoires in COVID-19. As for the study in general: T cells, B-cell-depleted T cells, or PBMCs supplied cDNA or gDNA.

The ends lost 3 bases at V and 6 bases at J; junction bases unmatched: 11. CDR1 GTSNPN and CDR2 SVGIG come from the germline V gene (reference sequence). This CDR3 comprises 15 residues. TCRdb's table, derived via immunoSEQ multiplex PCR, lists solely in-frame clones and lacks some. The profile covers about 170,000 clones, with about 80% appearing a single time and roughly 8.3% taken by the ten largest. The chain recombines TRBV30 with TRBJ1-2, with 9 bases lining up with TRBD1. The material sequenced was peripheral blood. The TCR sequence derives from a man aged 55 to 70 with acute or convalescent COVID-19. For the CDR3, the DNA is TGTGCCTGGAGCCTAAGGGACAGGGAGTCCCATGGCTACACCTTC. Protein: CAWSLRDRESHGYTF.